The clone carrying this TCR beta chain was counted once. Its antigen is undetermined. Relative to the germline gene, one junction end is altered; a read error may explain this. The germline gives CDR1 SEHNR, CDR2 FQNEAQ (reference sequence). CDR3 size: 13 residues. The data originate from a study of cytomegalovirus exposure and HLA in healthy donors. Study outcomes and limitations: For most TCR beta V segments, an earlier analysis put the productive rate at about 87% or about 30% of the time.

It was with 60 Vbeta and 13 Jbeta primers that the PCR ran. TCRdb's table, derived via immunoSEQ multiplex PCR, lists solely in-frame clones and lacks some. The sample holds 100,000 to 150,000 clones; about two thirds are singletons and the top ten take under 5%. Sequencing used PBMCs. The J gene is TRBJ1-2, the V gene TRBV7-9, with 8 positions matching TRBD1. This receptor was identified in a man aged 25 to 40 in good health and CMV-seronegative. In DNA form, the CDR3 reads TGTGCCAGCAACTTATCACAGGGGGAAGGCTACACCTTC. Translated: CASNLSQGEGYTF.